What follows are 9 T cell receptor beta chains derived from one specimen sequenced in a study of T cell responses to AZD1222 COVID-19 vaccine. The protocol was immunoSEQ multiplex PCR, while the TCRdb copy is restricted to in-frame clones and leaves out a portion. This sample carries 75,000 to 90,000 clones, roughly nine tenths of them seen once, and the ten largest clones take over 4.5%. Here the sequenced sample was peripheral blood, taken on day 0 of AZD1222 vaccination. The receptors originated from an adult in good health.

The chain combines TRBV28 with TRBJ2-3; no definite D call. V lost 5 bases to trimming and J lost 0 bases, with 15 bases between them. This CDR3 has 16 residues. CDR1 is MDHEN, CDR2 SYDVKM, per germline. The CDR3 DNA is TGTGCCAGCAGTCTTCCCCGCCAATCTAGCACAGATACGCAGTATTTT. Encoded protein: CASSLPRQSSTDTQYF.

The chain links TRBV6-5 to TRBJ1-1; 8 positions match TRBD1. The CDR3 sequence is 15 residues long. Per germline, CDR1 MNHEY and CDR2 SVGAGI. Trimming removed 5 bases from V and 2 bases from J; junction bases left unmatched: 7. The CDR3 sequence: CASSTGGRGNTEAFF. CDR3 nucleotide sequence: TGTGCCAGCAGTACAGGGGGACGGGGAAACACTGAAGCTTTCTTT.

The chain combines TRBV2 with TRBJ1-1; perhaps TRBD1 as D (6 bases). CDR3 length: 13 amino acids. CDR1 is SNHLY, CDR2 FYNNEI, per germline. Deletions cut 2 bases from V and 5 bases from J, with 9 bases between. The CDR3 region is CASSENRETEAFF. The CDR3, as DNA: TGTGCCAGCAGTGAAAACAGGGAAACTGAAGCTTTCTTT.

This clone has just one count. The chain combines TRBV15 with TRBJ2-5; D is perhaps TRBD2 (6 bases). The CDR3 length is 16 residues. Trimming pared 0 bases from V and 4 bases from J, leaving 15 bases between. From germline, CDR1 is LNHNV and CDR2 YYDKDF (reference sequence). CDR3 in amino acids: CATSRDRRGGVETQYF. CDR3 in DNA: TGTGCCACCAGCAGAGATCGGAGGGGAGGTGTAGAGACCCAGTACTTC.

The chain has TRBV6-5 and TRBJ1-6; D gene ambiguous. Trimming shortened V by 4 bases and J by 7 bases, and 8 bases separated the two germline ends. CDR3 length: 13 residues. Germline V CDR1 and CDR2: MNHEY, SVGAGI. DNA for the CDR3: TGTGCCAGCAGTTTCGGACGGAATTCACCCCTCCACTTT. This encodes CASSFGRNSPLHF.

Only one count was recorded for this clone. The rearrangement joins TRBV15 to TRBJ2-3, with 11 bases aligning to TRBD2. CDR3 length: 18 amino acids. The J segment lost 0 bases and the V segment lost 3 bases, leaving 8 bases of the junction unmatched. Germline CDR1 and CDR2: LNHNV and YYDKDF (reference sequence). The CDR3, as DNA: TGTGCCACCAGCAGTGGGCTAGCGGGGGGACCCAGCACAGATACGCAGTATTTT. Translated, it gives CATSSGLAGGPSTDTQYF. The entire variable domain, with the rest obtained from reference TRBV15 and TRBJ2-3, is as follows: DAMVIQNPRYQVTQFGKPVTLSCSQTLNHNVMYWYQQKSSQAPKLLFHYYDKDFNNEADTPDNFQSRRPNTSFCFLDIRSPGLGDTAMYLCATSSGLAGGPSTDTQYFGPGTRLTVL.

This clone was seen a few times. V is TRBV27 and J is TRBJ1-6; TRBD1 might be the D (5 bases). V was pared by 5 bases and J by 9 bases, with 17 bases between. The germline V gene has CDR1 MNHEY and CDR2 SMNVEV (reference sequence). The CDR3 runs 15 residues. The DNA of the CDR3 is TGTGCCAGCAGTGCAGACAGAACGAGCGGTTCACCCCTCCACTTT. Amino acids: CASSADRTSGSPLHF.

This rearrangement joins TRBV6-6 to TRBJ2-3, with D maybe TRBD1 (6 bases). The CDR3 covers 15 residues. V lost 11 bases to trimming and J lost 4 bases, with 22 bases between them. Germline assignment: CDR1 MNHNY and CDR2 SVGAGI (reference sequence). The CDR3 sequence is CAGRKEGVGADTQYF. The DNA of the CDR3 is TGTGCCGGAAGGAAAGAGGGGGTCGGTGCAGATACGCAGTATTTT.

J is TRBJ1-3 and V is TRBV6-5, with D possibly matching TRBD1 (6 bases). The CDR3 runs 13 residues. V lost 5 bases, J lost 5 bases, and 10 bases lay in between. Germline CDR1 and CDR2: MNHEY and SVGAGI. In DNA, the CDR3 is TGTGCCAGCAGTAAACAGGGACGAAACACCATATATTTT. Translation: CASSKQGRNTIYF.